The clone carrying this T cell receptor beta chain appeared a single time. The immunoSEQ assay amplified TCRB CDR3 from up to roughly 2 ug DNA. Measured with immunoSEQ multiplex PCR; TCRdb has only the in-frame clones, and not every one. The repertoire has about 50,000 clones, about nine tenths of them found once; the top ten carry over 4.5%. This sample was taken from a study of glioma-infiltrating T cells after dendritic cell vaccination. This CDR3 is built from 14 residues. Germline V gene data show CDR1 as SGDLS and CDR2 as YYNGEE. Specified time point: after dendritic cell vaccination, including at tumor progression/relapse.

The receptor was isolated from a human donor with glioblastoma. The chain joins TRBV9 to TRBJ2-5; 14 positions match TRBD2. The better agreement between TRBJ2-7 and the DNA end casts doubt on the J call. The sequenced sample was blood, obtained after dendritic cell vaccination. CDR3 sequence (DNA): TGTGCCAGCAGCGGGGGACTAGCGGGAGTCGAGCAGTACTTC. Translated: CASSGGLAGVEQYF.